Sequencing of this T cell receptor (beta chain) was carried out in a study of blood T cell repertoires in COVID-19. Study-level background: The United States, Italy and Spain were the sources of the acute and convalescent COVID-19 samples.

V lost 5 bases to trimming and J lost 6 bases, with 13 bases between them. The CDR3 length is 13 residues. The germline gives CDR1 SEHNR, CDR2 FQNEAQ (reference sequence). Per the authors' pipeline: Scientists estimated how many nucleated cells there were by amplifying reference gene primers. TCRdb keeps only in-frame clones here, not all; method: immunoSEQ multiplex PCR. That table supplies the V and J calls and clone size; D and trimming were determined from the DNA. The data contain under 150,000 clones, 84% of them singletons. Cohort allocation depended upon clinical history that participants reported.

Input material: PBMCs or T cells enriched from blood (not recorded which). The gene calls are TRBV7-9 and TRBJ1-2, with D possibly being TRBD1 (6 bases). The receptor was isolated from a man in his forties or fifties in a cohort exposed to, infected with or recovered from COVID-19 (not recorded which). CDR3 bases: TGTGCCAGCAGCAGTCAGGGGAGCAATGGCTACACCTTC. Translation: CASSSQGSNGYTF. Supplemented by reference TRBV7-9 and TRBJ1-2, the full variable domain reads DTGVSQNPRHKITKRGQNVTFRCDPISEHNRLYWYRQTLGQGPEFLTYFQNEAQLEKSRLLSDRFSAERPKGSFSTLEIQRTEQGDSAMYLCASSSQGSNGYTFGSGTRLTVV.